This T cell receptor (beta chain) emerged from a study of blood T cell repertoires in COVID-19. Study information: Samples came from the United States, Italy and Spain, spanning acute and convalescent COVID-19. From T cells, B-cell-depleted T cells, or PBMCs came the material, which was cDNA or gDNA.

Study processing details: Cell counts per sample came from amplifying reference gene primers. This table comes from immunoSEQ multiplex PCR, and its TCRdb copy is limited to in-frame clones, with some not included. That table is the source of V, J and clone size, and D and trimming were worked out from the DNA. The sample records 97,000 or so clones, about 85% being singletons. V shed 1 base and J shed 7 bases, with 11 bases lying between them. The CDR3 has 13 amino acids. Per germline, CDR1 SGHRS and CDR2 YFSETQ. The sequence derives from a man in his forties or fifties with active COVID-19. Sequencing was performed on peripheral blood. The genes are TRBV5-1 and TRBJ2-5; D might be TRBD1 (6 bases). For the CDR3, the DNA is TGCGCCAGCAGCTTGAACAGGGAAGGGACCCAGTACTTC. Its translation: CASSLNREGTQYF.